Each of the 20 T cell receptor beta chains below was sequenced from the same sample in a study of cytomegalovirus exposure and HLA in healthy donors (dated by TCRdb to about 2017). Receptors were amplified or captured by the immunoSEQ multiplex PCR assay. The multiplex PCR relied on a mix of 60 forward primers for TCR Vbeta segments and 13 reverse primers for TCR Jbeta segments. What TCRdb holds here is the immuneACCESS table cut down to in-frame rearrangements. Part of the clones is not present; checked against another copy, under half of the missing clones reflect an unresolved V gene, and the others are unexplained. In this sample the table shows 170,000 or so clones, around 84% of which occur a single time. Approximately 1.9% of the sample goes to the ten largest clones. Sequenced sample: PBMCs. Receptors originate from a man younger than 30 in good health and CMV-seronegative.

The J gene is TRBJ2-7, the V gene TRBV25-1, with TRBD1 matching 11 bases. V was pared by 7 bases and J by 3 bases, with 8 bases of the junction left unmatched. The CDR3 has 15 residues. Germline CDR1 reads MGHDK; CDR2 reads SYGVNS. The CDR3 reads CASTLGQGANYEQYF. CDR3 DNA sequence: TGTGCCAGCACCCTCGGACAGGGGGCGAACTACGAGCAGTACTTC.

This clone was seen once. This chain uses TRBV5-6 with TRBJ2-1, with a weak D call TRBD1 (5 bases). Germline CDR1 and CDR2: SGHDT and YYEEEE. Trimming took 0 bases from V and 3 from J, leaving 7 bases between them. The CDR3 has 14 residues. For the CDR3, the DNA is TGTGCCAGCAGCTTGGTCAGGGTCTACAATGAGCAGTTCTTC. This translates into CASSLVRVYNEQFF.

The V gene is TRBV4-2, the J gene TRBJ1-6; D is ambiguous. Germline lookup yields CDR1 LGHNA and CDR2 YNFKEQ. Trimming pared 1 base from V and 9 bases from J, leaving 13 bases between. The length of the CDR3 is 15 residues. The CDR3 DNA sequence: TGTGCCAGCAGCCAAGGGGAGGTCGCTAGTTCACCCCTCCACTTT. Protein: CASSQGEVASSPLHF.

The CDR3 region is CASSLDRSKYEQYF. The CDR3 DNA is TGCGCCAGCAGCTTGGACAGGTCTAAGTACGAGCAGTACTTC. The chain is built from TRBV5-1 and TRBJ2-5, with a weak D call TRBD1 (5 bases). The end of the DNA is better explained by TRBJ2-7, so the J call may be wrong. The CDR3 contains 14 residues. In germline, CDR1 is SGHRS, CDR2 YFSETQ.

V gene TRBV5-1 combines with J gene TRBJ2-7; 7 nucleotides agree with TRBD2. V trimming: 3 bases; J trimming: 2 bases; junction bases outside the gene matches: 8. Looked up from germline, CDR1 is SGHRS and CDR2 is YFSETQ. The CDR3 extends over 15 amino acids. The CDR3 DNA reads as TGCGCCAGCAGCTCCCAACTGGGAGGGACCTACGAGCAGTACTTC. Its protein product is CASSSQLGGTYEQYF.

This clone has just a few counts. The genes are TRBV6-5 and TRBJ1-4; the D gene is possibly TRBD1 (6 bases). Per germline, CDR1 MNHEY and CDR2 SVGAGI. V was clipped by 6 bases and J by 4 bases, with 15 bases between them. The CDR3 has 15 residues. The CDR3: CASSYGAGVNEKLFF. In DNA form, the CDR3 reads TGTGCCAGCAGCTACGGGGCAGGGGTTAATGAAAAACTGTTTTTT.

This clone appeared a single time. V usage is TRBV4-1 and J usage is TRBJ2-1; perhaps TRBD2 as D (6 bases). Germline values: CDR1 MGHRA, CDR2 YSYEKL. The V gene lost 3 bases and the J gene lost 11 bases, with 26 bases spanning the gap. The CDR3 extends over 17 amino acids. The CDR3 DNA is TGCGCCAGCAGCCAGCCGGGACTTAAACCCACTTCGAGTAAGCAGTTCTTC. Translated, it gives CASSQPGLKPTSSKQFF.

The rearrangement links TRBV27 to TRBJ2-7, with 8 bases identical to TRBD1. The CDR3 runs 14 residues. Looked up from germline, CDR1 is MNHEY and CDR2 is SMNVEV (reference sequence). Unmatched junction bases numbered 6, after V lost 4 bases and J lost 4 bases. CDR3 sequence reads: CASSSRQGQYEQYF. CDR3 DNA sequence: TGTGCCAGCAGTTCCAGACAGGGGCAATACGAGCAGTACTTC.

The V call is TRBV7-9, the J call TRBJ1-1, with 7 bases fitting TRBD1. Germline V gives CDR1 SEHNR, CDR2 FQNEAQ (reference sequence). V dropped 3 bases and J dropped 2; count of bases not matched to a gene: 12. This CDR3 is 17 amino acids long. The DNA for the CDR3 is TGTGCCAGCAGCTTTAAAGCGACAGGGTGGATTAACACTGAAGCTTTCTTT. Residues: CASSFKATGWINTEAFF. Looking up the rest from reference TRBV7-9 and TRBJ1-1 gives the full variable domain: DTGVSQNPRHKITKRGQNVTFRCDPISEHNRLYWYRQTLGQGPEFLTYFQNEAQLEKSRLLSDRFSAERPKGSFSTLEIQRTEQGDSAMYLCASSFKATGWINTEAFFGQGTRLTVV.

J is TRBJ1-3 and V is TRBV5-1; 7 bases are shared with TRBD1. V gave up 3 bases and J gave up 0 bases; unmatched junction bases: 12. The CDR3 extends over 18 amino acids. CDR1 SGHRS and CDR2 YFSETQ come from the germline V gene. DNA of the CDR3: TGCGCCAGCAGCTCGAAGACAGGGCCAAGCTCCTCTGGAAACACCATATATTTT. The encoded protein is CASSSKTGPSSSGNTIYF.

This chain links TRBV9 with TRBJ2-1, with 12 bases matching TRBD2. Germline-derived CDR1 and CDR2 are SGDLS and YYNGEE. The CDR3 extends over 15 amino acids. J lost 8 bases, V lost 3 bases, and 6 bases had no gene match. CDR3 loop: CASSASGGAVDEQFF. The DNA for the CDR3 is TGTGCCAGCAGCGCTAGCGGGGGGGCCGTCGATGAGCAGTTCTTC.

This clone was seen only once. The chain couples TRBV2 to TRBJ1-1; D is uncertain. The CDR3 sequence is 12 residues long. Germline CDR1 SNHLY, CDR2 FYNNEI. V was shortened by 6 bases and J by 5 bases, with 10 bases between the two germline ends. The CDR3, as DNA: TGTGCCAGCAGGGTTGGGGAGACTGAAGCTTTCTTT. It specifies CASRVGETEAFF.

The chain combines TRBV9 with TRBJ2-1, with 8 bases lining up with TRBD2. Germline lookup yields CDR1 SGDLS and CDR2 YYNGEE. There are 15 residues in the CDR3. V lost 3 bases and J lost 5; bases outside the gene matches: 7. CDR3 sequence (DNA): TGTGCCAGCAGCGCCACCGGGGGGGGCCACAATGAGCAGTTCTTC. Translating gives CASSATGGGHNEQFF. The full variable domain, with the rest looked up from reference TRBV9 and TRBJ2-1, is DSGVTQTPKHLITATGQRVTLRCSPRSGDLSVYWYQQSLDQGLQFLIQYYNGEERAKGNILERFSAQQFPDLHSELNLSSLELGDSALYFCASSATGGGHNEQFFGPGTRLTVL.

The CDR3 loop is CASSRRGGEETQYF. CDR3 nucleotide sequence: TGCGCCAGCAGCCGGAGGGGCGGGGAAGAGACCCAGTACTTC. This chain links TRBV5-1 with TRBJ2-5, with TRBD2 as a possible D gene (6 bases). The CDR3 totals 14 residues. The V end was cut by 4 bases, the J end by 3 bases, with 13 bases between. Germline V gene data show CDR1 as SGHRS and CDR2 as YFSETQ.

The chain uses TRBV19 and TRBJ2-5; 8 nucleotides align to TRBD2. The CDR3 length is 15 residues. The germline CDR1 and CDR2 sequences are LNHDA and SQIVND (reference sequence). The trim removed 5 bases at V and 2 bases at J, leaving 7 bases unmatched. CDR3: CASSSAGATQETQYF. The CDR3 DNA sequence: TGTGCCAGTAGTTCAGCGGGGGCCACTCAAGAGACCCAGTACTTC.

In DNA, the CDR3 is TGTGCCAGCAGCCAAGATTCCAGCGGGGGGAACAATGAGCAGTTCTTC. It specifies CASSQDSSGGNNEQFF. The chain employs TRBV4-2 and TRBJ2-1; 9 bases map to TRBD2. The CDR3 totals 16 residues. The V segment lost 0 bases and the J segment 5 bases; nucleotides outside the gene matches: 5. The V gene's germline CDR1 is LGHNA and CDR2 YNFKEQ.

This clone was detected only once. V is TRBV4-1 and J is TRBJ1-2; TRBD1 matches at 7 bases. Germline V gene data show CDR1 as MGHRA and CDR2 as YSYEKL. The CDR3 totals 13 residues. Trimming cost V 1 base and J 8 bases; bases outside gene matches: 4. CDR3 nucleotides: TGCGCCAGCAGCCAAGTTGGGGGACAGGGCTACACCTTC. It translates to CASSQVGGQGYTF.

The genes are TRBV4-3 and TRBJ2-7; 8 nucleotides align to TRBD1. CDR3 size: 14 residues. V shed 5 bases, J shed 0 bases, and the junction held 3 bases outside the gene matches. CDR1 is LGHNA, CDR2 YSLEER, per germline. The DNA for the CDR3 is TGCGCCAGCAGCGACAGGGGCCGCTCCTACGAGCAGTACTTC. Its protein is CASSDRGRSYEQYF.

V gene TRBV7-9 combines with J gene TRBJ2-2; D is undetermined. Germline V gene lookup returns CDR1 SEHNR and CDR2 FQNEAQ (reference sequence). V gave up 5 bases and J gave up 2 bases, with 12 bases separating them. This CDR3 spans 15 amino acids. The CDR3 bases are TGTGCCAGCAGCGCACTTAATTCCAACACCGGGGAGCTGTTTTTT. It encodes CASSALNSNTGELFF.

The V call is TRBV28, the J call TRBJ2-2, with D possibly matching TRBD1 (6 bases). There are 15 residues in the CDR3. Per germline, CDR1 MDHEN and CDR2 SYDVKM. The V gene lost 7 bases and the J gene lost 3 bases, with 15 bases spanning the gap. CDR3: CASMGAGQYTGELFF. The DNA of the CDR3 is TGTGCCAGCATGGGGGCCGGACAGTACACCGGGGAGCTGTTTTTT.